Listed here are 20 T cell receptor beta chains from one sample, sequenced in a study of blood T cell repertoires in COVID-19. TCRdb's table, derived via immunoSEQ multiplex PCR, lists solely in-frame clones and lacks some. The table includes some 320,000 clones, approximately 85% detected once. The specimen was peripheral blood. These receptors all stem from a human donor in a cohort sampled during active COVID-19.

The V gene is TRBV2, the J gene TRBJ2-1, with 11 positions matching TRBD2. Germline CDR1 SNHLY, CDR2 FYNNEI. The trim removed 4 bases at V and 7 bases at J, leaving 12 bases unmatched. This CDR3 comprises 17 residues. DNA for the CDR3: TGTGCCAGCAGTGCAGCAGAACCATTAGCGGGGGGGAATGAGCAGTTCTTC. It yields the protein CASSAAEPLAGGNEQFF. The full variable domain, completed using reference TRBV2 and TRBJ2-1, is EPEVTQTPSHQVTQMGQEVILRCVPISNHLYFYWYRQILGQKVEFLVSFYNNEISEKSEIFDDQFSVERPDGSNFTLKIRSTKLEDSAMYFCASSAAEPLAGGNEQFFGPGTRLTVL.

This rearrangement joins TRBV27 to TRBJ2-7; D is uncertain. V was cut by 3 bases and J by 7 bases, with 19 bases left in between. The length of the CDR3 is 15 residues. Looked up from germline, CDR1 is MNHEY and CDR2 is SMNVEV (reference sequence). The CDR3 DNA follows: TGTGCCAGCAGTTTCAGCCCAGCGCAAACCACGGAGCAGTACTTC. Protein product: CASSFSPAQTTEQYF.

This clone was picked up many times. This chain uses TRBV27 with TRBJ2-1; 10 nucleotides align to TRBD2. V trimming: 5 bases; J trimming: 4 bases; junction bases outside the gene matches: 8. Per the germline V gene, CDR1 is MNHEY and CDR2 is SMNVEV (reference sequence). The CDR3 consists of 16 residues. This CDR3 reads CASSPYSGGTYNEQFF. The CDR3 nucleotides read TGTGCCAGCAGTCCCTATAGCGGGGGGACTTACAATGAGCAGTTCTTC.

This chain connects TRBV28 to TRBJ2-3; 8 positions agree with TRBD2. The CDR3 spans 14 residues. Germline trimming cut 5 bases from V and 2 bases from J; bases unmatched to any gene: 3. Germline CDR1 and CDR2: MDHEN and SYDVKM. The CDR3 reads CASSPGGATDTQYF. The CDR3 DNA sequence: TGTGCCAGCAGTCCCGGGGGGGCCACAGATACGCAGTATTTT.

This chain links TRBV18 with TRBJ2-7, with 9 bases fitting TRBD1. The CDR3 runs 13 residues. Trimming cost V 7 bases and J 1 base; bases outside gene matches: 2. CDR1 is KGHSH and CDR2 is LQKENI in the germline V gene. This CDR3 reads CASLGTGSYEQYF. In DNA, the CDR3 is TGTGCCAGCTTGGGGACAGGGTCCTACGAGCAGTACTTC.

The chain carries TRBV7-2 and TRBJ1-5; no clear D. Germline assignment: CDR1 SGHTA and CDR2 FQGNSA. This CDR3 contains 15 residues. V was shortened by 1 base and J by 8 bases, with 15 bases between the two germline ends. The CDR3 DNA reads TGTGCCAGCAGCTTAGTGTCCCTCAACAACGAGCCCCAGCATTTT. This translates into CASSLVSLNNEPQHF.

The V gene is TRBV7-9, the J gene TRBJ1-1; D may be TRBD1 (6 bases). The CDR3 contains 14 residues. Per the germline V gene, CDR1 is SEHNR and CDR2 is FQNEAQ (reference sequence). The V gene lost 8 bases and the J gene lost 3 bases, with 16 bases spanning the gap. The CDR3 spells CASGPRGADTEAFF. The DNA for the CDR3 is TGTGCCAGCGGACCCCGGGGGGCTGACACTGAAGCTTTCTTT.

The chain employs TRBV7-9 and TRBJ1-5; 10 bases agree with TRBD1. The J segment lost 5 bases and the V segment lost 5 bases, leaving 3 bases of the junction unmatched. This CDR3 has 14 residues. From germline, CDR1 is SEHNR and CDR2 FQNEAQ (reference sequence). The CDR3 DNA sequence: TGTGCCAGCAGCCCGACAGGGGGCCATCAGCCCCAGCATTTT. Encoded protein: CASSPTGGHQPQHF.

The chain joins TRBV5-1 to TRBJ2-7; a possible D gene is TRBD1 (5 bases). The CDR3 sequence is 14 residues long. Germline loops: CDR1 SGHRS, CDR2 YFSETQ. Deletions cut 5 bases from V and 1 base from J, with 13 bases between. CDR3 in amino acids: CASRLTDTSYEQYF. The CDR3 DNA sequence: TGCGCCAGCAGGCTCACGGACACATCCTACGAGCAGTACTTC. Complete variable domain (other parts from reference TRBV5-1 and TRBJ2-7): KAGVTQTPRYLIKTRGQQVTLSCSPISGHRSVSWYQQTPGQGLQFLFEYFSETQRNKGNFPGRFSGRQFSNSRSEMNVSTLELGDSALYLCASRLTDTSYEQYFGPGTRLTVT.

The chain employs TRBV7-9 and TRBJ1-2, with TRBD1 as a possible D gene (6 bases). Germline V gene data show CDR1 as SEHNR and CDR2 as FQNEAQ (reference sequence). The CDR3 runs 15 residues. V dropped 5 bases and J dropped 10 bases, with 23 bases sitting between them. The CDR3 DNA reads TGTGCCAGCAGCCAACCAGGGGTCCCCCCCTTGGACTACACCTTC. Protein: CASSQPGVPPLDYTF. Based on the CDR3 plus reference TRBV7-9 and TRBJ1-2, the full variable domain is DTGVSQNPRHKITKRGQNVTFRCDPISEHNRLYWYRQTLGQGPEFLTYFQNEAQLEKSRLLSDRFSAERPKGSFSTLEIQRTEQGDSAMYLCASSQPGVPPLDYTFGSGTRLTVV.

The CDR3 DNA reads TGTGCCAGCAGCCTGGGACAGGGGTTAACCTATGGCTACACCTTC. Protein: CASSLGQGLTYGYTF. The rearrangement links TRBV7-2 to TRBJ1-2; TRBD1 aligns across 10 bases. Per the germline V gene, CDR1 is SGHTA and CDR2 is FQGNSA. The V and J ends lost 5 bases and 4 bases, in that order; junction bases with no gene match: 7. This CDR3 has 15 residues. The full variable domain, rest sourced from reference TRBV7-2 and TRBJ1-2, is GAGVSQSPSNKVTEKGKDVELRCDPISGHTALYWYRQSLGQGLEFLIYFQGNSAPDKSGLPSDRFSAERTGGSVSTLTIQRTQQEDSAVYLCASSLGQGLTYGYTFGSGTRLTVV.

This clone was detected ten times or more. The chain has TRBV6-5 and TRBJ2-3; no firm D call. The germline V and J ends were trimmed by 7 bases and 4 bases, with 15 bases remaining between them. This CDR3 has 14 amino acids. The germline CDR1 and CDR2 sequences are MNHEY and SVGAGI. CDR3 coding DNA: TGTGCCAGCACTTCACCAGGTCATGCAGATACGCAGTATTTT. This translates into CASTSPGHADTQYF.

The chain couples TRBV19 to TRBJ2-7, with 9 bases that match TRBD2. V gave up 6 bases and J gave up 3 bases; unmatched junction bases: 9. The CDR3 consists of 15 residues. Germline loops: CDR1 LNHDA, CDR2 SQIVND (reference sequence). The CDR3, as DNA: TGTGCCAGTAGGATTAGCGGGGGAGCAGTCTACGAGCAGTACTTC. Its translation is CASRISGGAVYEQYF.

The chain has TRBV18 and TRBJ2-7; a possible D gene is TRBD1 (6 bases). The CDR3 extends over 14 amino acids. CDR1 and CDR2 (germline): KGHSH, LQKENI. Deletions cut 3 bases from V and 6 bases from J, with 15 bases between. The CDR3: CASSPGQGRSEQYF. CDR3 coding DNA: TGTGCCAGCTCACCGGGGCAGGGGAGAAGCGAGCAGTACTTC. Filled out from reference TRBV18 and TRBJ2-7, the complete variable domain reads NAGVMQNPRHLVRRRGQEARLRCSPMKGHSHVYWYRQLPEEGLKFMVYLQKENIIDESGMPKERFSAEFPKEGPSILRIQQVVRGDSAAYFCASSPGQGRSEQYFGPGTRLTVT.

This chain uses TRBV9 with TRBJ1-2, with 7 positions matching TRBD1. With 3 bases clipped from V and 4 bases from J, the junction kept 3 bases outside the gene matches. The CDR3 totals 13 residues. CDR1 is SGDLS and CDR2 is YYNGEE in the germline V gene. CDR3 nucleotides: TGTGCCAGCAGCGCAGACAGGGCCTATGGCTACACCTTC. The encoded protein is CASSADRAYGYTF.

The chain carries TRBV6-2 or TRBV6-3 and TRBJ2-1; 9 bases map to TRBD2. The CDR3 is 14 amino acids. V lost 5 bases, J lost 9 bases, and 8 bases stayed unmatched. Looked up from germline, CDR1 is MNHEY and CDR2 is SVGEGT. The CDR3 sequence: CASSTAGGISEQFF. The CDR3 DNA reads TGTGCCAGCAGTACAGCGGGGGGAATAAGTGAGCAGTTCTTC.

The count of this clone is one. The V call is TRBV30, the J call TRBJ2-1; D is possibly TRBD2 (5 bases). This CDR3 has 10 amino acids. With 5 bases removed from V and 9 bases from J, the gap between germline ends came to 8 bases. Looked up from germline, CDR1 is GTSNPN and CDR2 is SVGIG (reference sequence). The CDR3 DNA is TGTGCCTGGGGGGAGTTTGAGCAGTTCTTC. This sequence encodes CAWGEFEQFF.

The chain couples TRBV27 to TRBJ1-6; 7 bases fit TRBD1. Germline V CDR1 and CDR2: MNHEY, SMNVEV (reference sequence). J gave up 7 bases and V 6 bases, and 12 bases lay outside the gene matches. The CDR3 runs 16 residues. This chain's CDR3 is CASRRLRDRENSPLHF. As DNA, the CDR3 is TGTGCCAGCAGGCGGCTCCGGGACAGAGAGAATTCACCCCTCCACTTT.

The V and J genes are TRBV11-3 and TRBJ2-1; TRBD2 might be the D (6 bases). The CDR3 has 13 amino acids. The V gene's germline CDR1 is SGHNT and CDR2 YENEEA. The germline V and J ends were trimmed by 8 bases and 8 bases, with 16 bases remaining between them. DNA for the CDR3: TGTGCCAGCGGTCTAGGGAGCGGGCATGAGCAGTTCTTC. Its protein product is CASGLGSGHEQFF.

V gene TRBV10-3 combines with J gene TRBJ1-1; 9 nucleotides agree with TRBD1. Germline trimming cut 4 bases from V and 11 bases from J; bases unmatched to any gene: 8. The CDR3 contains 13 residues. CDR1 is ENHRY, CDR2 SYGVKD, per germline. CDR3 DNA sequence: TGTGCCATCAGTGCCGGGACAGGGCGTGCGGCTTTCTTT. It encodes CAISAGTGRAAFF.